These T cell receptor beta chains were read from a single sample in a study of shared T cell receptors in the human thymus. Assay: immunoSEQ multiplex PCR; the TCRdb copy retains only in-frame clones and omits some. Of 630,000 or so clones in the sample, around 87% were seen once. The same sample was also used in a study of human thymus T cells.

Material: thymocytes. The receptor source for this set is a boy less than two years old with a congenital heart defect. CDR3s include the opening cysteine and the closing phenylalanine or tryptophan. D genes are given only for firm matches. Size is omitted from some rows. Given values are once, few, many or a class for expanded clones.

size: NA; J: TRBJ2-7; D: NA; V: TRBV11-2; CDR3: CASSLEDLPGVYEQYF; DNA: TGTGCCAGCAGCTTAGAGGACCTCCCGGGGGTTTACGAGCAGTACTTC
size: NA; J: TRBJ1-1; D: TRBD1; V: TRBV12-5; CDR3: CASGWGTVNTEAFF; DNA: TGTGCTAGTGGTTGGGGGACAGTGAACACTGAAGCTTTCTTT
size: NA; J: TRBJ1-5; D: TRBD1; V: TRBV16; CDR3: CASSPTDRGVVVNGNQPQHF; DNA: TGTGCCAGCAGCCCCACGGACAGGGGGGTAGTAGTGAATGGCAATCAGCCCCAGCATTTT
size: NA; J: TRBJ1-2; D: TRBD1; V: TRBV28; CDR3: CAIPGQTANYGYTF; DNA: TGTGCCATCCCGGGACAGACAGCTAACTATGGCTACACCTTC
size: NA; J: TRBJ2-7; D: TRBD1; V: TRBV11-2; CDR3: CASSLTRDRVTYEQYF; DNA: TGTGCCAGCAGCCTCACCCGGGACAGGGTCACCTACGAGCAGTACTTC
size: NA; J: TRBJ2-2; D: TRBD1; V: TRBV4-1; CDR3: CASSQEGQGSGELFF; DNA: TGCGCCAGCAGCCAAGAGGGACAGGGATCCGGGGAGCTGTTTTTT
size: NA; J: TRBJ2-4; D: TRBD2; V: TRBV29-1; CDR3: CSATVLAGGPKNIQYF; DNA: TGCAGCGCAACCGTACTAGCGGGAGGGCCGAAAAACATTCAGTACTTC
size: NA; J: TRBJ2-3; D: NA; V: TRBV4-3; CDR3: CASSQDRFRVSDTQYF; DNA: TGCGCCAGCAGCCAAGATCGGTTCAGGGTTAGTGATACGCAGTATTTT
size: NA; J: TRBJ2-7; D: NA; V: TRBV15; CDR3: CATSLSRDSYEQYF; DNA: TGTGCCACCAGCTTGTCACGGGACTCCTACGAGCAGTACTTC
size: NA; J: TRBJ2-7; D: NA; V: TRBV4-3; CDR3: CASSQTLTDEQYF; DNA: TGCGCCAGCAGCCAAACTCTTACGGACGAGCAGTACTTC
size: few; J: TRBJ2-7; D: TRBD1; V: TRBV27; CDR3: CASSFHRGDEQYF; DNA: TGTGCCAGCAGTTTCCACAGGGGGGACGAGCAGTACTTC
size: NA; J: TRBJ2-5; D: NA; V: TRBV28; CDR3: CASSLSWWGGWETQYF; DNA: TGTGCCAGCAGTTTATCTTGGTGGGGGGGCTGGGAGACCCAGTACTTC
size: NA; J: TRBJ2-7; D: TRBD1; V: TRBV29-1; CDR3: CSVEVEAGGIWGQYF; DNA: TGCAGCGTTGAAGTGGAGGCAGGGGGCATCTGGGGGCAGTACTTC
size: once; J: TRBJ2-7; D: NA; V: TRBV7-9; CDR3: CASSPRTLYEQYF; DNA: TGTGCCAGCAGCCCAAGGACTCTCTACGAGCAGTACTTC
size: NA; J: TRBJ1-2; D: NA; V: TRBV2; CDR3: CASKVWALGYTF; DNA: TGTGCCAGCAAGGTTTGGGCACTGGGCTACACCTTC
size: NA; J: TRBJ1-5; D: NA; V: TRBV21-1; CDR3: CASSRHPFSNQPQHF; DNA: TGTGCCAGCAGCAGGCACCCATTTAGCAATCAGCCCCAGCATTTT
size: NA; J: TRBJ1-1; D: NA; V: TRBV15; CDR3: CATSTAGRNTEAFF; DNA: TGTGCCACCAGCACCGCAGGCCGGAACACTGAAGCTTTCTTT
size: NA; J: TRBJ2-2; D: NA; V: TRBV27; CDR3: CASSPVPGGAPTGELFF; DNA: TGTGCCAGCAGTCCGGTCCCTGGCGGAGCCCCCACCGGGGAGCTGTTTTTT
size: few; J: TRBJ2-1; D: TRBD2; V: TRBV12-5; CDR3: CASGSAGRLNEQFF; DNA: TGTGCTAGTGGTTCAGCGGGAAGGTTGAATGAGCAGTTCTTC
size: once; J: TRBJ2-1; D: TRBD2; V: TRBV19; CDR3: CASSNGVSGSVNYNEQFF; DNA: TGTGCCAGTAGTAACGGCGTTAGCGGGAGCGTGAACTACAATGAGCAGTTCTTC
size: NA; J: TRBJ2-2; D: TRBD1; V: TRBV4-3; CDR3: CASSQAETGGLNGELFF; DNA: TGCGCCAGCAGCCAAGCTGAGACAGGGGGTCTAAACGGGGAGCTGTTTTTT
size: NA; J: TRBJ1-4; D: NA; V: TRBV28; CDR3: CASSSPPSFPQAATNEKLFF; DNA: TGTGCCAGCAGTTCCCCCCCCAGTTTCCCTCAGGCTGCAACTAATGAAAAACTGTTTTTT
size: NA; J: TRBJ1-2; D: TRBD1; V: TRBV4-1; CDR3: CASSQANRQGAPGYTF; DNA: TGCGCCAGCAGCCAAGCAAATAGACAGGGGGCGCCAGGCTACACCTTC
size: NA; J: TRBJ1-1; D: TRBD1; V: TRBV15; CDR3: CATSRDGQVNTEAFF; DNA: TGTGCCACCAGCAGAGACGGACAGGTGAACACTGAAGCTTTCTTT
size: NA; J: TRBJ1-5; D: NA; V: TRBV28; CDR3: CASSSTGPQPQHF; DNA: TGTGCCAGCAGTTCGACAGGTCCACAACCCCAGCATTTT
size: NA; J: TRBJ1-5; D: NA; V: TRBV7-9; CDR3: CASSLESLGSSNQPQHF; DNA: TGTGCCAGCAGCTTAGAATCCTTGGGCAGTAGCAATCAGCCCCAGCATTTT
size: NA; J: TRBJ2-7; D: NA; V: TRBV5-6; CDR3: CASSFRNLYEQYF; DNA: TGTGCCAGCAGTTTTAGAAACCTCTACGAGCAGTACTTC
size: NA; J: TRBJ1-6; D: NA; V: TRBV30; CDR3: CAWSVPKGYNSPLHF; DNA: TGTGCCTGGAGTGTCCCAAAGGGGTATAATTCACCCCTCCACTTT
size: NA; J: TRBJ2-1; D: TRBD1; V: TRBV28; CDR3: CASSLLTGGRPSSYNEQFF; DNA: TGTGCCAGCAGTTTATTGACAGGGGGCCGACCTAGCTCCTACAATGAGCAGTTCTTC